This TCR beta chain came from a study of OX40 agonist ivuxolimab in advanced cancers. Per germline, CDR1 MNHEY and CDR2 SMNVEV (reference sequence). Trimming removed 3 bases at V and 5 bases at J, with 9 bases between. This CDR3 has 13 amino acids. Clones were read by immunoSEQ multiplex PCR, and TCRdb kept only the in-frame ones, dropping some. This sample has about 83,000 clones, with under 95% found just once. The sequences come from CD4+ or CD8+ T cells sorted from blood, collected in a trial of the OX40 agonist ivuxolimab. The source of this sequence is an adult with an advanced solid tumor such as melanoma, head and neck, liver or kidney cancer. The chain recombines TRBV27 with TRBJ2-3; TRBD1 is a possible D gene (5 bases). This CDR3 reads CASSFLRGDTQYF. The CDR3 nucleotides are TGTGCCAGCAGTTTCCTTAGGGGAGATACGCAGTATTTT.